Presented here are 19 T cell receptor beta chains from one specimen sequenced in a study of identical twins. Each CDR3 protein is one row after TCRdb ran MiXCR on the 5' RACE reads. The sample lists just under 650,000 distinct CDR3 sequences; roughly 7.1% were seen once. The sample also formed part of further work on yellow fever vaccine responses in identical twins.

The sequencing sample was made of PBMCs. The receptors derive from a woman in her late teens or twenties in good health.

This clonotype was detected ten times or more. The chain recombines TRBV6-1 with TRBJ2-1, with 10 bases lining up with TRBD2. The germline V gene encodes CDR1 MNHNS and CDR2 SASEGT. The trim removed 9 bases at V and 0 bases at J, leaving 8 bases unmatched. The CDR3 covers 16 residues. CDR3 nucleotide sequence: TGTGCCAGTGGGCTAGCGGGGGCAAGCTCCTACAATGAGCAGTTCTTC. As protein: CASGLAGASSYNEQFF.

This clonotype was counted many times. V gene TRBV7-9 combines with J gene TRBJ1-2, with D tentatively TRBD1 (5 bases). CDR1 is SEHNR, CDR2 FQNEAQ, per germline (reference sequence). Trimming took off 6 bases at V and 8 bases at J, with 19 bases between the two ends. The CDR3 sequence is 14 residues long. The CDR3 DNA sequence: TGTGCCAGCAGTCCCTCAGGGCCACATGCGGGCTACACCTTC. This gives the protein CASSPSGPHAGYTF. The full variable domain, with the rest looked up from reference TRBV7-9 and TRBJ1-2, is DTGVSQNPRHKITKRGQNVTFRCDPISEHNRLYWYRQTLGQGPEFLTYFQNEAQLEKSRLLSDRFSAERPKGSFSTLEIQRTEQGDSAMYLCASSPSGPHAGYTFGSGTRLTVV.

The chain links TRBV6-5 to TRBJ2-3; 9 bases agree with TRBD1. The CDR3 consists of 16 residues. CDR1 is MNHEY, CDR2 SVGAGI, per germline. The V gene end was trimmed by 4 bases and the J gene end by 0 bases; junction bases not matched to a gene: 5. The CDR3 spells CASSSRGQGSTDTQYF. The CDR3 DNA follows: TGTGCCAGCAGTTCACGCGGACAGGGGAGCACAGATACGCAGTATTTT.

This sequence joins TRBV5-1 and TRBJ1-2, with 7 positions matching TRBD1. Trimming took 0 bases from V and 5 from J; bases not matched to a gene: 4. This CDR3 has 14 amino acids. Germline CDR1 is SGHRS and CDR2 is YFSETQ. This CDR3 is CASSLATGVYGYTF. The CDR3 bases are TGCGCCAGCAGCTTGGCTACAGGGGTTTATGGCTACACCTTC.

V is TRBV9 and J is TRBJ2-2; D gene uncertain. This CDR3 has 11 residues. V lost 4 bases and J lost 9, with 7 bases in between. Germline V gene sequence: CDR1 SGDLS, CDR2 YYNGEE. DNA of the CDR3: TGTGCCAGCAGCACAAGCCGGGAGCTGTTTTTT. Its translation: CASSTSRELFF. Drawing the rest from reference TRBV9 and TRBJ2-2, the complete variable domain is DSGVTQTPKHLITATGQRVTLRCSPRSGDLSVYWYQQSLDQGLQFLIQYYNGEERAKGNILERFSAQQFPDLHSELNLSSLELGDSALYFCASSTSRELFFGEGSRLTVL.

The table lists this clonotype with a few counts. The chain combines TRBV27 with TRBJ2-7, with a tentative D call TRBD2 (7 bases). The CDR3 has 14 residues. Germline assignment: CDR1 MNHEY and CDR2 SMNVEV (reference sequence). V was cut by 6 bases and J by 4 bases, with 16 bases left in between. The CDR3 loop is CASSPGRGGYEQYF. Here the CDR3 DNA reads TGTGCCAGCAGCCCCGGTAGGGGGGGATACGAGCAGTACTTC.

The CDR3 nucleotides read TGTGCCAGCAGTCGACAGGGGGCCGGGGAAGCTTTCTTT. Translation: CASSRQGAGEAFF. The J gene is TRBJ1-1, the V gene TRBV6-1; the match to TRBD1 covers 10 bases. Germline assignment: CDR1 MNHNS and CDR2 SASEGT. V lost 5 bases to trimming and J lost 8 bases; unmatched junction nucleotides: 5. The CDR3 sequence is 13 residues long.

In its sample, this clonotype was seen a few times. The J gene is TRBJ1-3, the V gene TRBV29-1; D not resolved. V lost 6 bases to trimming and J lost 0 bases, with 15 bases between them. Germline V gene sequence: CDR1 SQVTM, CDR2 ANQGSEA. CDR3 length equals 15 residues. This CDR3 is CSVITLEGSGNTIYF. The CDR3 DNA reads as TGCAGCGTAATAACACTGGAGGGCTCTGGAAACACCATATATTTT.

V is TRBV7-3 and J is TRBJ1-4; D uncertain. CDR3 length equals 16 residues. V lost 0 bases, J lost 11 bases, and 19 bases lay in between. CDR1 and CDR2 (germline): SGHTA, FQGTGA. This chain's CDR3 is CASSLTWILNGCKLFF. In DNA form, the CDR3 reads TGTGCCAGCAGCTTAACTTGGATTCTGAACGGGTGTAAACTGTTTTTT.

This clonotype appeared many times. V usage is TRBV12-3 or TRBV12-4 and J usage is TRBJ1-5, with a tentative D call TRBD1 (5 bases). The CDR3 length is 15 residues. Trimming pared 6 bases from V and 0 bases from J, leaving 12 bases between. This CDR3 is CASSPGGYSNQPQHF. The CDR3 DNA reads TGTGCCAGCAGCCCGGGGGGGTATAGCAATCAGCCCCAGCATTTT.

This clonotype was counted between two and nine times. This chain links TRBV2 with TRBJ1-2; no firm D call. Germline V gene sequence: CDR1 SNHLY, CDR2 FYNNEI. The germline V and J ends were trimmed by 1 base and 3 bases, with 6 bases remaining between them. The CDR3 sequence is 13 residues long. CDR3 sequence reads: CASSEGGYYGYTF. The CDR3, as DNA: TGTGCCAGCAGTGAAGGCGGCTACTATGGCTACACCTTC.

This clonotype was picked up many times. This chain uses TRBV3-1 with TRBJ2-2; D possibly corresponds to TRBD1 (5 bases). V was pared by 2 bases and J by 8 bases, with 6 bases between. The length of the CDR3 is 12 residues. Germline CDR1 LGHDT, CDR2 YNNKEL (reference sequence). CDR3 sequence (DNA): TGTGCCAGCAGCCAACAGGGAGGGGAGCTGTTTTTT. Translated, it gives CASSQQGGELFF.

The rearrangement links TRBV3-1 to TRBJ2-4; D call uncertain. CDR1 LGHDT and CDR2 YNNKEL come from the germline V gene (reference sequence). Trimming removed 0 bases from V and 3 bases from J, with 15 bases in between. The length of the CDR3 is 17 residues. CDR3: CASSQDLAAPGKNIQYF. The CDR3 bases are TGTGCCAGCAGCCAAGATTTGGCGGCCCCGGGCAAAAACATTCAGTACTTC.

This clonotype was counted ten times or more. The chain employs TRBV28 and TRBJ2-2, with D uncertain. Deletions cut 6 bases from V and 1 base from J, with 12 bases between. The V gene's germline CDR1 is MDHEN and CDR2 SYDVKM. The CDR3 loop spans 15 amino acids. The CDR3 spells CASRVRARNTGELFF. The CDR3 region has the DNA TGTGCCAGCAGGGTGAGAGCTAGGAACACCGGGGAGCTGTTTTTT.

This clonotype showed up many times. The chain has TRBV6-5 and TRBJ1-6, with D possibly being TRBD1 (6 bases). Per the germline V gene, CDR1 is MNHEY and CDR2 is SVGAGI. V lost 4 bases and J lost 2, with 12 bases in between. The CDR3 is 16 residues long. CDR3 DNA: TGTGCCAGCAGTTCAATCCGGGACACCTATAATTCACCCCTCCACTTT. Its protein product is CASSSIRDTYNSPLHF.

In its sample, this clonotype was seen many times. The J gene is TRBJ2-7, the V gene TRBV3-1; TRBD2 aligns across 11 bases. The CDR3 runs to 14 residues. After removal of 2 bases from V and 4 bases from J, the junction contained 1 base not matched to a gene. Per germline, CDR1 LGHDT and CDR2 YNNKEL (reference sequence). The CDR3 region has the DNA TGTGCCAGCAGCCAAAGACTAGCGGGATACGAGCAGTACTTC. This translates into CASSQRLAGYEQYF.

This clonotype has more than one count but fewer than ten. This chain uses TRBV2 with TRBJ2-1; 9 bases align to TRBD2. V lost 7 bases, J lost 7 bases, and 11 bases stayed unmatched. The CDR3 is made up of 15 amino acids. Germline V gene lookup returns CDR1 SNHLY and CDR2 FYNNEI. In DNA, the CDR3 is TGTGCCAGCACCGAAGGGGCGGGAGGGAAGAATGAGCAGTTCTTC. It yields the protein CASTEGAGGKNEQFF.

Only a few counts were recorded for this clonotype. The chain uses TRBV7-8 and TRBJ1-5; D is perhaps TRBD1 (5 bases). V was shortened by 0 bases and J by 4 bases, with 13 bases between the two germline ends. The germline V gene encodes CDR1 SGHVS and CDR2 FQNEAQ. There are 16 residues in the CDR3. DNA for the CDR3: TGTGCCAGCAGCTTAGCGGGGGTCCGTGGGAATCAGCCCCAGCATTTT. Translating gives CASSLAGVRGNQPQHF.

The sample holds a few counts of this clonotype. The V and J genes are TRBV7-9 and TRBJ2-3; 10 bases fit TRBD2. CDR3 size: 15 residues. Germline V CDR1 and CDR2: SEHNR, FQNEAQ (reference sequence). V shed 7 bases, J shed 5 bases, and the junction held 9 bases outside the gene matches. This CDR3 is CASTALAGSLDTQYF. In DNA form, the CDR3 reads TGTGCCAGCACCGCACTAGCGGGAAGTTTAGATACGCAGTATTTT.